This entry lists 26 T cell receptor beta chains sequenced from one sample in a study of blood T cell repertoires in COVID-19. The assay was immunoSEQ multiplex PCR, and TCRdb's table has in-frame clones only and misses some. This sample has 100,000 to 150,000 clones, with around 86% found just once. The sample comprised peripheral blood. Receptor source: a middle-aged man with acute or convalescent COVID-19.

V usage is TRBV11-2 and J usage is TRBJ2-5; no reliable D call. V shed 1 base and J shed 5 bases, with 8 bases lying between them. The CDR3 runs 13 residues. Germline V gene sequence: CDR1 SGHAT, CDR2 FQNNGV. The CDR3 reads CASSLAYRETQYF. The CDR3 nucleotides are TGTGCCAGCAGCTTAGCGTATCGGGAGACCCAGTACTTC.

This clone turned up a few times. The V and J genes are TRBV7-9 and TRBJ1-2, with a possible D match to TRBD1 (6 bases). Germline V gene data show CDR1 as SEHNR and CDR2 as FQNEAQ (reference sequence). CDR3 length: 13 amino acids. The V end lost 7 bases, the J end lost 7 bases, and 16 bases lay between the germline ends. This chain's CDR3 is CASTLGQLLGYTF. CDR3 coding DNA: TGTGCCAGCACACTAGGACAGCTTCTTGGCTACACCTTC.

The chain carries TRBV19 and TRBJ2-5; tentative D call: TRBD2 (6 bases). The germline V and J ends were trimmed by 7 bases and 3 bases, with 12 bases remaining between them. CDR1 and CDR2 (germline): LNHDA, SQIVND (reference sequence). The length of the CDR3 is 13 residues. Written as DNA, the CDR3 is TGTGCCAGTACGGGACTTAATAAAGAGACCCAGTACTTC. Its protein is CASTGLNKETQYF.

The CDR3 spells CASSRSGDLVEAFF. The CDR3 DNA is TGTGCCAGCAGTCGTTCAGGGGACCTGGTGGAAGCTTTCTTT. V usage is TRBV3-1 (or the pseudogene TRBV3-2) and J usage is TRBJ1-1; tentative D call: TRBD1 (6 bases). This CDR3 has 14 amino acids. V lost 6 bases and J lost 8, with 19 bases in between. CDR1 LGHDT and CDR2 YNNKEL come from the germline V gene (reference sequence).

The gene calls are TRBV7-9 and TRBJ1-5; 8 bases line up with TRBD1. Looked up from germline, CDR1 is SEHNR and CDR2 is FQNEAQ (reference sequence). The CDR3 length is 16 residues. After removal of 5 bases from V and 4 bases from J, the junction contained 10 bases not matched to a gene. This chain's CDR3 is CASSHTGTGYNQPQHF. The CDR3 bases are TGTGCCAGCAGCCACACCGGGACAGGTTATAATCAGCCCCAGCATTTT.

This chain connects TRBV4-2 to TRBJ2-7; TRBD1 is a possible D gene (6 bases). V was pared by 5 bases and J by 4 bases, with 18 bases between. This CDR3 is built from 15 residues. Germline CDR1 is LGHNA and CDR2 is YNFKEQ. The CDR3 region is CASSAQGQGSYEQYF. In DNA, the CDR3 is TGTGCCAGCAGCGCACAGGGCCAAGGGTCATACGAGCAGTACTTC.

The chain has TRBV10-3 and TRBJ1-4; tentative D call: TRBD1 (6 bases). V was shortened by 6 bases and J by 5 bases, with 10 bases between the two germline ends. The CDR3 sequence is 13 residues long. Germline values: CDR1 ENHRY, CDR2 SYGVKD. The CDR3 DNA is TGTGCCATCAGCGGGACACGGAATGAAAAACTGTTTTTT. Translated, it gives CAISGTRNEKLFF.

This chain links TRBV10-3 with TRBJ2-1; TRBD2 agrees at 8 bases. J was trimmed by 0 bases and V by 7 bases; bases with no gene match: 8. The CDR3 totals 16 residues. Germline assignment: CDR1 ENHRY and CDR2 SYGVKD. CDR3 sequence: CAIKGTSGSSYNEQFF. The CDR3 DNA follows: TGTGCCATCAAAGGAACTAGCGGTTCCTCCTACAATGAGCAGTTCTTC.

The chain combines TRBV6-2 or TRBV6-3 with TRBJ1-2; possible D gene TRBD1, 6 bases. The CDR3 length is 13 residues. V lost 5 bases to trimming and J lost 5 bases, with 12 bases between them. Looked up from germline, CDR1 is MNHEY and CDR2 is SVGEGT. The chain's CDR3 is CASSRTAQYGYTF. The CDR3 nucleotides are TGTGCCAGCAGTCGGACAGCTCAATATGGCTACACCTTC.

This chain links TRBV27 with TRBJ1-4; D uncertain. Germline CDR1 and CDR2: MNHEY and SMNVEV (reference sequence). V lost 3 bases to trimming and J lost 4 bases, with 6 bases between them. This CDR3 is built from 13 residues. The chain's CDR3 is CASSFSGNEKLFF. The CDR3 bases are TGTGCCAGCAGTTTTTCGGGTAATGAAAAACTGTTTTTT.

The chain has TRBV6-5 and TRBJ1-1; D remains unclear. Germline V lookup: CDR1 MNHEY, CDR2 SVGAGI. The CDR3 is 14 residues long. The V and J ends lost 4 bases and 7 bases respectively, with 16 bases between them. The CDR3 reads CASSSNGLSYEAFF. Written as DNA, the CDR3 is TGTGCCAGCAGTTCCAACGGACTGTCCTATGAAGCTTTCTTT.

This CDR3 reads CASSHGQGTEAFF. As DNA, the CDR3 is TGTGCCAGCAGCCACGGACAGGGTACTGAAGCTTTCTTT. The chain is built from TRBV7-8 and TRBJ1-1, with TRBD1 matching over 8 bases. The V and J ends lost 5 bases and 5 bases, in that order; junction bases with no gene match: 4. Germline CDR1 reads SGHVS; CDR2 reads FQNEAQ. This CDR3 region has 13 residues.

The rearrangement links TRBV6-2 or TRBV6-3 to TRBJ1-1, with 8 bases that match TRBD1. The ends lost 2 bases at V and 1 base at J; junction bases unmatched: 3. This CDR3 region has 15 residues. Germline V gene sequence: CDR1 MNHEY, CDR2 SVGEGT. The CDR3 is CASSYAGQANTEAFF. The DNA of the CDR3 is TGTGCCAGCAGTTACGCGGGACAGGCGAACACTGAAGCTTTCTTT.

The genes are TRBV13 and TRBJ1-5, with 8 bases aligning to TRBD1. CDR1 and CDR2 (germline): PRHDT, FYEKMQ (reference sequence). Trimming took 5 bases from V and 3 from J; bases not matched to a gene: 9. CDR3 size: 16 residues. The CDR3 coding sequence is TGTGCCAGCAGCGAACACAGGGGGGAAAACAATCAGCCCCAGCATTTT. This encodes CASSEHRGENNQPQHF.

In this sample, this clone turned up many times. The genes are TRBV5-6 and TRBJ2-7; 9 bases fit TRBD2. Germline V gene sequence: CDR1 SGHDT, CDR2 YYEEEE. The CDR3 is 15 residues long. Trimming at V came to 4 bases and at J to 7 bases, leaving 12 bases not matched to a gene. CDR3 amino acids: CASSLGLGLASEQYF. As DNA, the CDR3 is TGTGCCAGCAGCCTAGGTTTGGGACTAGCTAGTGAGCAGTACTTC.

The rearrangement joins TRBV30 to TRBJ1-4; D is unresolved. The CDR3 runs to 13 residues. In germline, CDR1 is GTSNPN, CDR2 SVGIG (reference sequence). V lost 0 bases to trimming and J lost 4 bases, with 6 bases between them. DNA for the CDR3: TGTGCCTGGAGTGTACGGGGTAATGAAAAACTGTTTTTT. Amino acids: CAWSVRGNEKLFF.

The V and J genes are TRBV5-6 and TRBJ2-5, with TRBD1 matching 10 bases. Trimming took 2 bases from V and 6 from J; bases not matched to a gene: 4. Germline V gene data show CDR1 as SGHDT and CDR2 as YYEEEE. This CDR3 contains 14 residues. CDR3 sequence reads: CASSFGTGAQTQYF. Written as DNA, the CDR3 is TGTGCCAGCAGCTTCGGGACAGGGGCGCAGACCCAGTACTTC.

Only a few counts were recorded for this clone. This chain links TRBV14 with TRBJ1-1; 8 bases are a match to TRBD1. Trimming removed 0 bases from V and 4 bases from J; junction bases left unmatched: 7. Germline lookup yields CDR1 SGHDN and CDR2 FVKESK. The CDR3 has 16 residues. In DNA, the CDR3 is TGTGCCAGCAGCCAAGATCCCGGACAGGGAATCACTGAAGCTTTCTTT. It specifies CASSQDPGQGITEAFF. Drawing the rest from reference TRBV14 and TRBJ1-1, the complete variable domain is EAGVTQFPSHSVIEKGQTVTLRCDPISGHDNLYWYRRVMGKEIKFLLHFVKESKQDESGMPNNRFLAERTGGTYSTLKVQPAELEDSGVYFCASSQDPGQGITEAFFGQGTRLTVV.

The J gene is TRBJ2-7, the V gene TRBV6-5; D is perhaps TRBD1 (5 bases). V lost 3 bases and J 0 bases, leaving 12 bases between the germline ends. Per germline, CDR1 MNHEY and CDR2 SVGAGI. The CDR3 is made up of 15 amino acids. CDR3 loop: CASSYSQGDSYEQYF. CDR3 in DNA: TGTGCCAGCAGTTATTCCCAGGGCGACTCCTACGAGCAGTACTTC.

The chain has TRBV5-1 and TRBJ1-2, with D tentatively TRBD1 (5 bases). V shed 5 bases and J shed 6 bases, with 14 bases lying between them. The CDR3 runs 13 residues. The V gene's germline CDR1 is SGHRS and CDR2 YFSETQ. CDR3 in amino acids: CASRVAGINGYTF. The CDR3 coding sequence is TGCGCCAGCAGGGTCGCAGGGATCAATGGCTACACCTTC.

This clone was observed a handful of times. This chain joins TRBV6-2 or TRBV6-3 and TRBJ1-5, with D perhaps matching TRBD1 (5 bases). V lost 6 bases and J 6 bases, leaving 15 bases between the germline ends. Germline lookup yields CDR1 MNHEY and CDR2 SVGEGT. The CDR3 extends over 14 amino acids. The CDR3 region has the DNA TGTGCCAGCAGCCCCCCGGGGGGAGGTCAGCCCCAGCATTTT. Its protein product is CASSPPGGGQPQHF.

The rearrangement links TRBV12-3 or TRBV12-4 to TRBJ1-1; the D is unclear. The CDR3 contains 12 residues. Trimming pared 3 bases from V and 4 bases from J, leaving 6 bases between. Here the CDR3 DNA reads TGTGCCAGCAGTTTCCAGTTCACTGAAGCTTTCTTT. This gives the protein CASSFQFTEAFF.

CDR3 loop: CASSYSTTNYGYTF. The CDR3 coding sequence is TGTGCCAGCAGTTACTCGACTACAAACTATGGCTACACCTTC. The rearrangement uses TRBV6-6 and TRBJ1-2; D not certain. Per the germline V gene, CDR1 is MNHNY and CDR2 is SVGAGI (reference sequence). The CDR3 totals 14 residues. Trimming cost V 0 bases and J 2 bases, with 7 bases left between them.

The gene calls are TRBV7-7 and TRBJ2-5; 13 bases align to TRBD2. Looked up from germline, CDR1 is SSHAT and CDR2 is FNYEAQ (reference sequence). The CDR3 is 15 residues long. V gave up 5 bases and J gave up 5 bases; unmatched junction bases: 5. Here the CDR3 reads CASSNGLAGVETQYF. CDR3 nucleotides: TGTGCCAGCAGCAATGGACTAGCGGGAGTGGAGACCCAGTACTTC.

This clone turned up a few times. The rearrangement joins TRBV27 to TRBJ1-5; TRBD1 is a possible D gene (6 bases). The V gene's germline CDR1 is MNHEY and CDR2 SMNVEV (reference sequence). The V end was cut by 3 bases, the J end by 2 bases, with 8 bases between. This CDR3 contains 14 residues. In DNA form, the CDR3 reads TGTGCCAGCAGTTTCCGACAGGGCAATCAGCCCCAGCATTTT. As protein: CASSFRQGNQPQHF.

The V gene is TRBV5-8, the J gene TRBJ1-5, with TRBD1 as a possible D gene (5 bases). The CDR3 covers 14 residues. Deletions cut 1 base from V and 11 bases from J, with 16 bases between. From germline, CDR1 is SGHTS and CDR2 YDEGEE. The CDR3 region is CASSLRQAGVAQHF. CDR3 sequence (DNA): TGTGCCAGCAGCTTGCGGCAGGCGGGGGTGGCCCAGCATTTT.